The 14 T cell receptor beta chains presented below share a single source sample, sequenced in a study of Graves' ophthalmopathy and Graves' hyperthyroidism (dated by TCRdb to 2016 to 2019). Sequencing was performed on an Illumina HiSeq 2000. For repertoire sequencing, the TCR beta CDR3 regions were amplified from RNA transcripts. The first round was an RT-PCR using HTBI primers with the Qiagen OneStep RT-PCR kit, and this first round was followed by a second-round multiplex PCR, then size selection and purification. TCRdb reran the public reads through fastp at Q25 and MiXCR, keeping productive beta chains. Rows with one shared CDR3 protein collapse into an entry with the most common genes and DNA. The sample records roughly 610,000 distinct CDR3 sequences, 22% of which are singletons. The top ten clones comprise approximately 7.7% of the sample. The sample comprised peripheral blood. The receptor source for this set is a woman in her late teens or twenties with stable Graves' hyperthyroidism. Some clones in this sample may be carry-over from other donors' samples. Donor details come from another sample of the same person, matched by shared clones.

There are a few counts of this clonotype. The chain carries TRBV5-1 and TRBJ2-2; 7 bases map to TRBD1. With 0 bases clipped from V and 4 bases from J, the junction kept 6 bases outside the gene matches. The length of the CDR3 is 16 residues. Germline V CDR1 and CDR2: SGHRS, YFSETQ. CDR3 DNA sequence: TGCGCCAGCAGCTTGGTCCCCACAGGGGCCACCGGGGAGCTGTTTTTT. Its translation: CASSLVPTGATGELFF. Using reference TRBV5-1 and TRBJ2-2 for the parts outside the CDR3, the full variable domain is KAGVTQTPRYLIKTRGQQVTLSCSPISGHRSVSWYQQTPGQGLQFLFEYFSETQRNKGNFPGRFSGRQFSNSRSEMNVSTLELGDSALYLCASSLVPTGATGELFFGEGSRLTVL.

The V and J genes are TRBV28 and TRBJ2-2, with TRBD1 matching over 8 bases. Germline CDR1 reads MDHEN; CDR2 reads SYDVKM. The CDR3 consists of 15 residues. V lost 7 bases to trimming and J lost 8 bases; unmatched junction nucleotides: 12. Here the CDR3 reads CASTLQDRVWGELFF. The CDR3 DNA is TGTGCCAGCACCCTGCAGGACAGGGTTTGGGGGGAGCTGTTTTTT.

Many counts were recorded for this clonotype. V gene TRBV6-4 combines with J gene TRBJ2-7; a weak D match, TRBD2 (5 bases). Germline V gene sequence: CDR1 MRHNA, CDR2 SNTAGT. V was trimmed by 10 bases and J by 5 bases, leaving 15 bases between them. This CDR3 is built from 12 residues. The DNA of the CDR3 is TGTGCCATCGTGGACCACGGGGACGAGCAGTACTTC. This codes for CAIVDHGDEQYF.

This clonotype was picked up a small number of times. CDR3 DNA sequence: TGTGCCAGCAGCCGGGCCGCTGGGGAGACCCAGTACTTC. Translation gives CASSRAAGETQYF. V gene TRBV7-2 combines with J gene TRBJ2-5; D unclear. With 5 bases removed from V and 5 bases from J, the gap between germline ends came to 12 bases. The CDR3 contains 13 residues. The germline V gene has CDR1 SGHTA and CDR2 FQGNSA.

The V gene is TRBV7-2, the J gene TRBJ1-2; 9 bases align to TRBD1. The CDR3 runs to 14 residues. Germline CDR1 reads SGHTA; CDR2 reads FQGNSA. V shed 1 base and J 8 bases; nucleotides not matched to a gene: 5. The CDR3 loop is CASSLETGGAGYTF. In nucleotides, the CDR3 is TGTGCCAGCAGCTTAGAAACAGGGGGCGCGGGCTACACCTTC.

This clonotype was picked up a small number of times. V usage is TRBV2 and J usage is TRBJ2-7; 12 positions match TRBD2. The ends lost 5 bases at V and 3 bases at J; junction bases unmatched: 5. From germline, CDR1 is SNHLY and CDR2 FYNNEI. CDR3 length: 15 amino acids. The CDR3 region has the DNA TGTGCCAGCAGTCAAGGACTAGCGGGGCTCTACGAGCAGTACTTC. Translation gives CASSQGLAGLYEQYF.

The table lists this clonotype with a few counts. This chain links TRBV5-1 with TRBJ2-7; the match to TRBD1 covers 11 bases. The CDR3 is made up of 15 amino acids. Unmatched junction bases numbered 10, after V lost 4 bases and J lost 7 bases. The V gene's germline CDR1 is SGHRS and CDR2 YFSETQ. The CDR3 protein is CASSARDRGTGEQYF. The DNA of the CDR3 is TGCGCCAGCAGCGCGCGGGACAGGGGGACGGGGGAGCAGTACTTC. The variable domain in full, completed from reference TRBV5-1 and TRBJ2-7, reads KAGVTQTPRYLIKTRGQQVTLSCSPISGHRSVSWYQQTPGQGLQFLFEYFSETQRNKGNFPGRFSGRQFSNSRSEMNVSTLELGDSALYLCASSARDRGTGEQYFGPGTRLTVT.

Ten or more counts support this clonotype. The V call is TRBV12-3 or TRBV12-4, the J call TRBJ2-5, with D perhaps TRBD2 (6 bases). This CDR3 is built from 14 residues. V lost 5 bases to trimming and J lost 4 bases, with 14 bases between them. CDR3 sequence (DNA): TGTGCCAGCAGTGCTAGCGTTAACGGAGAGACCCAGTACTTC. It translates to CASSASVNGETQYF.

This clonotype was observed many times. A read error is possible here, since a much larger clone lies one base away. The chain combines TRBV6-1 with TRBJ1-1; no firm D call. Per germline, CDR1 MNHNS and CDR2 SASEGT. The CDR3 runs to 13 residues. The chain's CDR3 is CASTRGDGTEASF. For the CDR3, the DNA is TGTGCCAGCACTCGGGGAGACGGCACTGAAGCTTCCTTT.

This clonotype was observed at least ten times. J is TRBJ2-5 and V is TRBV19; D gene unclear. V was cut by 2 bases and J by 3 bases, with 7 bases left in between. This CDR3 is 13 amino acids long. In germline, CDR1 is LNHDA, CDR2 SQIVND (reference sequence). CDR3 bases: TGTGCCAGTAGTATACGGGCCAAAGAGACCCAGTACTTC. It translates to CASSIRAKETQYF.

This clonotype was picked up a small number of times. The chain joins TRBV12-3 or TRBV12-4 to TRBJ1-1; D may be TRBD1 (5 bases). The ends were cut back, 5 bases at V and 6 bases at J, with 10 bases in the middle. The CDR3 is made up of 12 amino acids. CDR3 bases: TGTGCCAGCAGTCTCAGGGATCCTGAAGCTTTCTTT. Translated, it gives CASSLRDPEAFF.

This clonotype was seen repeatedly, ten times or more. The J gene is TRBJ1-1, the V gene TRBV9; a possible D gene is TRBD1 (6 bases). This CDR3 has 14 residues. Germline V gene sequence: CDR1 SGDLS, CDR2 YYNGEE. Trimming pared 0 bases from V and 5 bases from J, leaving 11 bases between. This CDR3 reads CASSVAGARTEAFF. In nucleotides, the CDR3 is TGTGCCAGCAGCGTAGCGGGGGCGAGGACTGAAGCTTTCTTT.

J is TRBJ2-7 and V is TRBV28; TRBD2 might be the D (6 bases). Germline-derived CDR1 and CDR2 are MDHEN and SYDVKM. Between the trimmed V and J ends, which lost 5 bases and 2 bases, there was a span of 16 bases. The CDR3 extends over 15 amino acids. CDR3: CASSTPLRGTYEQYF. In DNA, the CDR3 is TGTGCCAGCAGTACCCCACTGCGGGGAACCTACGAGCAGTACTTC.

This clonotype was seen only a few times. This chain uses TRBV7-2 with TRBJ2-2, with D perhaps TRBD2 (5 bases). Germline CDR1 reads SGHTA; CDR2 reads FQGNSA. The CDR3 covers 15 residues. Trimming removed 11 bases from V and 7 bases from J, with 23 bases in between. DNA for the CDR3: TGTGCCGGAACCTACGGGGTCGGAGGCCACGGGGAGCTGTTTTTT. It specifies CAGTYGVGGHGELFF.